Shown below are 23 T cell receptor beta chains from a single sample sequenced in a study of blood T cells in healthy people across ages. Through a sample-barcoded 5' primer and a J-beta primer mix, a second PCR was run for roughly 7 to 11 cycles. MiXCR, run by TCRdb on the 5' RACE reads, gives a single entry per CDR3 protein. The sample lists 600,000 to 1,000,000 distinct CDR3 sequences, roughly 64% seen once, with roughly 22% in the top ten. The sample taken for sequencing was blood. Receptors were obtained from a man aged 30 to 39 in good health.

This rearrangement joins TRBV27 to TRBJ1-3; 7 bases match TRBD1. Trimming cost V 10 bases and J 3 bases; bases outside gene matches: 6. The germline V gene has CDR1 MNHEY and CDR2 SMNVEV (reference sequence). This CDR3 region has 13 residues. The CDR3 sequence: CAIDRVFGNTIYF. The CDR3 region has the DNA TGTGCCATCGACAGGGTGTTTGGAAACACCATATATTTT.

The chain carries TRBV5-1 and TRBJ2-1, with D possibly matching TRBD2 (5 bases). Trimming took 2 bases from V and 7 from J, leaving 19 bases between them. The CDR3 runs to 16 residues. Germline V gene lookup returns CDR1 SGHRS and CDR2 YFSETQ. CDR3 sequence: CASSLLGLLFMNEQFF. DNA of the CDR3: TGCGCCAGCAGCTTACTAGGTTTGTTATTTATGAATGAGCAGTTCTTC. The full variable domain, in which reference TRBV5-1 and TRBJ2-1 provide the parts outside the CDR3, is KAGVTQTPRYLIKTRGQQVTLSCSPISGHRSVSWYQQTPGQGLQFLFEYFSETQRNKGNFPGRFSGRQFSNSRSEMNVSTLELGDSALYLCASSLLGLLFMNEQFFGPGTRLTVL.

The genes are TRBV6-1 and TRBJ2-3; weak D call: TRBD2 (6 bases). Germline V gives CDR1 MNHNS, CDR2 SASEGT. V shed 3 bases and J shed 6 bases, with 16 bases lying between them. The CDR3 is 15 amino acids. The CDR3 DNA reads TGTGCCAGCAGTGATAGCGGCACTAGGGCCGATACGCAGTATTTT. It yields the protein CASSDSGTRADTQYF.

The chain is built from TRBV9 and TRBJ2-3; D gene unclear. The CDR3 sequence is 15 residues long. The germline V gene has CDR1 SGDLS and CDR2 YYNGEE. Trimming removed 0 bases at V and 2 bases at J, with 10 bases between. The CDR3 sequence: CASSVDSEPTDTQYF. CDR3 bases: TGTGCCAGCAGCGTAGACTCGGAACCCACAGATACGCAGTATTTT.

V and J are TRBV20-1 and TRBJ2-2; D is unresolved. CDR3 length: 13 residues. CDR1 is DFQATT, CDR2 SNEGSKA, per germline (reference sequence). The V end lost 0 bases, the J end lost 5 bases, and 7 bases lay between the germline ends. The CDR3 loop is CSARDVPTGELFF. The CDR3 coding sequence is TGCAGTGCTAGAGATGTGCCAACCGGGGAGCTGTTTTTT.

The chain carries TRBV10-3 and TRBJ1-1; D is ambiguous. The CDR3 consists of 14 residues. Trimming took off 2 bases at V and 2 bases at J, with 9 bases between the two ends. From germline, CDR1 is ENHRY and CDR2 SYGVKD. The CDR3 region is CAISEPGVNTEAFF. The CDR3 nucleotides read TGTGCCATCAGTGAGCCCGGGGTTAACACTGAAGCTTTCTTT.

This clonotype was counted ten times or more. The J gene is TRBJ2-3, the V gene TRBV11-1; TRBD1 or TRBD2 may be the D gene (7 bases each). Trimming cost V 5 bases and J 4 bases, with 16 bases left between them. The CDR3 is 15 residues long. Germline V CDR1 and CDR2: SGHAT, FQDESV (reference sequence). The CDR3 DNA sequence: TGTGCCAGCAGCCTCAGGGGGGGCCTCGCAGATACGCAGTATTTT. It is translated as CASSLRGGLADTQYF. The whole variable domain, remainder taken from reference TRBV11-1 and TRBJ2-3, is EAEVAQSPRYKITEKSQAVAFWCDPISGHATLYWYRQILGQGPELLVQFQDESVVDDSQLPKDRFSAERLKGVDSTLKIQPAELGDSAMYLCASSLRGGLADTQYFGPGTRLTVL.

The CDR3 bases are TGTGCCAGCAGCCAAGATCTAAGTTCCTACGAGCAGTACTTC. Translation gives CASSQDLSSYEQYF. The chain combines TRBV3-1 with TRBJ2-4; D gene ambiguous. The end of the DNA is better explained by TRBJ2-7, so the J call may be wrong. CDR1 is LGHDT, CDR2 YNNKEL, per germline (reference sequence). The CDR3 is 14 amino acids.

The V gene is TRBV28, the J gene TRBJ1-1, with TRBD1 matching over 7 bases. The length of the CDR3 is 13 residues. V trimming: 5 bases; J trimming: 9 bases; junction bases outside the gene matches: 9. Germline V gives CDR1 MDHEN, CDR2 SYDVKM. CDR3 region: CASSPPTGAKAFF. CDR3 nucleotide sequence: TGTGCCAGCAGTCCTCCAACAGGGGCGAAAGCTTTCTTT.

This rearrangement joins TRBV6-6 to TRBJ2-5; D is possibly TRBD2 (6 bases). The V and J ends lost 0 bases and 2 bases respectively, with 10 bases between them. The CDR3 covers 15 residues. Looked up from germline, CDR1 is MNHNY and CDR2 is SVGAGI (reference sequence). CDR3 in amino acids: CASSYSTGDQETQYF. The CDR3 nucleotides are TGTGCCAGCAGTTACTCAACGGGAGATCAAGAGACCCAGTACTTC.

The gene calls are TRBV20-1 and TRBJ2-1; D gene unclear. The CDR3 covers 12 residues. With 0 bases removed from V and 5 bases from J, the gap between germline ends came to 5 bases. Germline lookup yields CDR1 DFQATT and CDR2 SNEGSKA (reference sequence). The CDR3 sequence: CSARDLDNEQFF. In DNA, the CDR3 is TGCAGTGCTAGAGATTTGGACAATGAGCAGTTCTTC.

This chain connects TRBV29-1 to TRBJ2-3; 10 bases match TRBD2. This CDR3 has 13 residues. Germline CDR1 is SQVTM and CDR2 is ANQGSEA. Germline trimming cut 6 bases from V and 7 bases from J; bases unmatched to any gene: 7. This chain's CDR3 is CSVGAGGLYTQYF. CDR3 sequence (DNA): TGCAGCGTCGGAGCGGGAGGGCTGTATACGCAGTATTTT.

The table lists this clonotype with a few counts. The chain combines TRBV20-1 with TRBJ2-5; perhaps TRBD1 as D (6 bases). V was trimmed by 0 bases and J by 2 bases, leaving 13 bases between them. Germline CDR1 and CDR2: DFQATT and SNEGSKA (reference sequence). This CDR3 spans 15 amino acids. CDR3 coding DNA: TGCAGTGCTAGAGATAGCCAGGGGCGGCAAGAGACCCAGTACTTC. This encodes CSARDSQGRQETQYF.

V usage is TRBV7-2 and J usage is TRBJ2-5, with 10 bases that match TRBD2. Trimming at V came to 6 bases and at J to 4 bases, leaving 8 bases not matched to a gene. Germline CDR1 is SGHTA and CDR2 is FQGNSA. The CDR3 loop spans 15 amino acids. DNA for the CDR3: TGTGCCAGCAGTCTAGCGGGGGAGAATCTAGAGACCCAGTACTTC. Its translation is CASSLAGENLETQYF.

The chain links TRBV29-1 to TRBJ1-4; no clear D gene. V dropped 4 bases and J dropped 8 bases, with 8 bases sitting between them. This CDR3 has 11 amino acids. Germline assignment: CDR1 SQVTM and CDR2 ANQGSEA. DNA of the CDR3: TGCAGCGTTGGGACGGGGGAAAAACTGTTTTTT. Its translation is CSVGTGEKLFF. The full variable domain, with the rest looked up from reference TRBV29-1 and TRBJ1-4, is SAVISQKPSRDICQRGTSLTIQCQVDSQVTMMFWYRQQPGQSLTLIATANQGSEATYESGFVIDKFPISRPNLTFSTLTVSNMSPEDSSIYLCSVGTGEKLFFGSGTQLSVL.

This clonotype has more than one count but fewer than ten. The CDR3 coding sequence is TGCAGTGCTAGAGATCCGACTGTGAGCTCCTACAATGAGCAGTTCTTC. It specifies CSARDPTVSSYNEQFF. V and J are TRBV20-1 and TRBJ2-1; D is uncertain. V gave up 0 bases and J gave up 0 bases, with 12 bases separating them. This CDR3 has 16 residues. Germline V gene sequence: CDR1 DFQATT, CDR2 SNEGSKA (reference sequence).

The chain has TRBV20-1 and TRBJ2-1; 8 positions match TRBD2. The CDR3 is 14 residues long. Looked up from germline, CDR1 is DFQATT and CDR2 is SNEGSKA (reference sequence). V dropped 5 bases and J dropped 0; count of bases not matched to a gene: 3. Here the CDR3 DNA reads TGCAGTGCTTCTCTAGCGGGCTCCTACAATGAGCAGTTCTTC. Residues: CSASLAGSYNEQFF.

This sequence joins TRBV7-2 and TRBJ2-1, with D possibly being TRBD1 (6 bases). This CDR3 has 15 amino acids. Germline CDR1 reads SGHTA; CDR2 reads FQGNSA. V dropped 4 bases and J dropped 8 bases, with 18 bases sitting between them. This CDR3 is CASSSQPGVNDEQFF. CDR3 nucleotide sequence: TGTGCCAGCAGCTCACAACCAGGGGTCAACGATGAGCAGTTCTTC.

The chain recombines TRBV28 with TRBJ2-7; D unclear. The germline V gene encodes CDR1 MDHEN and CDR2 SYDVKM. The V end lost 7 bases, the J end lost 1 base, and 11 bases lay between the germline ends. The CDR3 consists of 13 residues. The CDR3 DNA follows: TGTGCCAGCACCCCTGGAAGGTCCTACGAGCAGTACTTC. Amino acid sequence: CASTPGRSYEQYF.

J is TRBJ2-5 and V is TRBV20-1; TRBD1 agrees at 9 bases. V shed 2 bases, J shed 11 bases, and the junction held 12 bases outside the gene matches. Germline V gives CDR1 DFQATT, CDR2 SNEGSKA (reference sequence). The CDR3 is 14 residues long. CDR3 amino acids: CSARWGQGNNEQYF. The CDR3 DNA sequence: TGCAGTGCTAGATGGGGACAGGGCAACAATGAGCAGTACTTC.

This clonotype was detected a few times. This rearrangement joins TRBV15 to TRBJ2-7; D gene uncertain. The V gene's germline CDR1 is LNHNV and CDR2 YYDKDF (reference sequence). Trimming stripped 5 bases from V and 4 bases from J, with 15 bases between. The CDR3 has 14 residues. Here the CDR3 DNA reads TGTGCCACCAGCTACGGTGGGCAGCAATACGAGCAGTACTTC. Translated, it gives CATSYGGQQYEQYF.

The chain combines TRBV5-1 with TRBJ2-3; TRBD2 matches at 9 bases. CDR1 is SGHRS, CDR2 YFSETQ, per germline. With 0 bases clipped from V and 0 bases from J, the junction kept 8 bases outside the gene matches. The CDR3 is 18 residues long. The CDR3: CASSLGYSGGTSTDTQYF. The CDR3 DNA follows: TGCGCCAGCAGCTTGGGGTACAGCGGGGGGACCAGCACAGATACGCAGTATTTT.

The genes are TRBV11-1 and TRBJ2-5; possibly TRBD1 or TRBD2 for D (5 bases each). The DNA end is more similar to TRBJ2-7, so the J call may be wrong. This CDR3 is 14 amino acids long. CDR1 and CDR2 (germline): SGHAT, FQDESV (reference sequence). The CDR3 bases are TGTGCCAGCAGCTCTGGGGGAGATCACTACGAGCAGTACTTC. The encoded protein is CASSSGGDHYEQYF.